This T cell receptor (beta chain) was identified during a study of long-term antiretroviral therapy in people with HIV. In germline, CDR1 is MDHEN, CDR2 SYDVKM. Trimming took off 7 bases at V and 2 bases at J, with 11 bases between the two ends. The CDR3 is 14 amino acids. Version v3.0 of the immunoSEQ assay ran at survey level. The data were produced by immunoSEQ multiplex PCR, yet TCRdb's version contains in-frame clones alone and is incomplete. The table has roughly 12,000 clones, approximately 83% seen once; the top ten hold 15% to 20%. The chain joins TRBV28 to TRBJ2-2, with D possibly matching TRBD1 (5 bases). The sequence came from a man aged 35 to 55 with HIV. This specimen was unsorted PBMCs, taken 3.4 years after starting antiretroviral therapy. DNA for the CDR3: TGTGCCAGCACCCGACAGTTTAACACCGGGGAGCTGTTTTTT. It yields the protein CASTRQFNTGELFF.